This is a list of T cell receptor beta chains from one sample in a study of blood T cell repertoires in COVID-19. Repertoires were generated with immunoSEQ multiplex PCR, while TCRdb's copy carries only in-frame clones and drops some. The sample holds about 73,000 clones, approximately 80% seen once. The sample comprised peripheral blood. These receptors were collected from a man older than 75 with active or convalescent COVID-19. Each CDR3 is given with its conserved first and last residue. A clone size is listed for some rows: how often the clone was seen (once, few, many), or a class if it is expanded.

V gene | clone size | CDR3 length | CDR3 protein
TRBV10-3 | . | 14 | CAISDPAGKNIQYF
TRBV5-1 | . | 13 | CASSLAGTDTQYF
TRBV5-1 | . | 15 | CASSRTSGRASRVFF
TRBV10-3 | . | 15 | CAIAGESSGANVLTF
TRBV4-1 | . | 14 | CASSQGDSLDEQYF
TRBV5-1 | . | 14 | CASSVGAGSYEQYF
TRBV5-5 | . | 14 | CASRPGQGVYEQYF
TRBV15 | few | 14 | CATSSDRVNTEAFF
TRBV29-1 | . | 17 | CSVEVGTDPRSGNTIYF
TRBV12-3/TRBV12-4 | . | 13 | CASSPGLKDTQYF
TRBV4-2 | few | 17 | CASSHLPGQVTHRELFF
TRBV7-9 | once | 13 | CASSPGTNNEQFF
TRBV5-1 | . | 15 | CASSLDPGSFGEQYF
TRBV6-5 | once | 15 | CASSYRTGASYEQYF
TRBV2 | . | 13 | CANRDNSYNEQFF
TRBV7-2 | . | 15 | CASSLLGQGNSPLHF
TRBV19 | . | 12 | CASSIFGGEQFF
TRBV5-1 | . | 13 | CASSLAGKGEQYF
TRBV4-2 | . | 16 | CASSPLGQAGSPPLHF
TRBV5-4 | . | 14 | CASSAGTEPEKLFF
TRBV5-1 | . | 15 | CASSLLTGGNTEAFF
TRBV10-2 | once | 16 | CASSGGLAGGLDTQYF
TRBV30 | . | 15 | CAWSVRAGRAETQYF
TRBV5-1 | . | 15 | CASSLDLAGGETQYF
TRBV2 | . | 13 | CASSGETNQPQHF
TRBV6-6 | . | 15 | CASSKLAVSQETQYF
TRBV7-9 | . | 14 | CASSSGLGTDTQYF
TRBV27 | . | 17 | CASSPSGAANIYNEQFF
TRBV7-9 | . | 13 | CASSQGVQETQYF
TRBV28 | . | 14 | CASSPGQGNSPLHF
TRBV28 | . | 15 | CASSGVTRATGELFF
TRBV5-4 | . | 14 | CASSADRGNQPQHF
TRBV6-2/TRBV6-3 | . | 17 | CASSLKERGLSTDTQYF
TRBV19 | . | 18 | CASSISASGRISTDTQYF
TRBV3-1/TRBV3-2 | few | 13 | CASHSGYQETQYF
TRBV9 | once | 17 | CASSARHPSRSYNEQFF
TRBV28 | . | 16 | CASRLGGASGTNEQFF